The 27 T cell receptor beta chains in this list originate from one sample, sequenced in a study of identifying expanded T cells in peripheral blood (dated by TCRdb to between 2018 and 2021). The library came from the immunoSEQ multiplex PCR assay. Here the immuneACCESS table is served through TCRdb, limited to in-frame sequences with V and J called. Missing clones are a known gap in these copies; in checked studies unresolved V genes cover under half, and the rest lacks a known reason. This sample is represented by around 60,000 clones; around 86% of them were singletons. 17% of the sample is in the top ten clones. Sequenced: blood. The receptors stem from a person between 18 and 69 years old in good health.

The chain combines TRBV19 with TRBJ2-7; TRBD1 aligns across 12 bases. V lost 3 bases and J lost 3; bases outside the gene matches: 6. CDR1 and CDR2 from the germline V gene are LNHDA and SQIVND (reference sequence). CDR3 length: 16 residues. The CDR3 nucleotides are TGTGCCAGTAGTATCTCCGGGACAGGGGGCTTCTACGAGCAGTACTTC. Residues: CASSISGTGGFYEQYF.

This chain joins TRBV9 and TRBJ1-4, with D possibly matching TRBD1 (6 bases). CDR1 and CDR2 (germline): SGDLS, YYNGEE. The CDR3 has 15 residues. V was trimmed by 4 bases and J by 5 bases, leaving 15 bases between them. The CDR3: CASSSRGTGNEKLFF. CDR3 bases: TGTGCCAGCAGCTCACGGGGAACAGGGAATGAAAAACTGTTTTTT.

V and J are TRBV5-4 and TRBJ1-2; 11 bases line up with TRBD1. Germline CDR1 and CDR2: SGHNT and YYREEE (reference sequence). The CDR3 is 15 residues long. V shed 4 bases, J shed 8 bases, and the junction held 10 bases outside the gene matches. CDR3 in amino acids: CASSRRTGGDGGYTF. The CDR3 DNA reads TGTGCCAGCAGCCGCCGGACAGGGGGCGACGGGGGCTACACCTTC.

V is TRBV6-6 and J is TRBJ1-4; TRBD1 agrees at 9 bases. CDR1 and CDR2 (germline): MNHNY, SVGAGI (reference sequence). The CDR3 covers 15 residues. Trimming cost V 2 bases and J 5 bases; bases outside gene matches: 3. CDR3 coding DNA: TGTGCCAGCAGTTACCCAGGGACAGGGAATGAAAAACTGTTTTTT. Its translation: CASSYPGTGNEKLFF.

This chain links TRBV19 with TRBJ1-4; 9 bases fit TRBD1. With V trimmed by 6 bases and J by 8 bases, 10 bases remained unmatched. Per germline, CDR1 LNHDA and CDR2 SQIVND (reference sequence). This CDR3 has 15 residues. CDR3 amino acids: CASRKFTGGAEKLFF. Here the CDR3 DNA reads TGTGCCAGTAGGAAATTTACAGGGGGCGCCGAAAAACTGTTTTTT.

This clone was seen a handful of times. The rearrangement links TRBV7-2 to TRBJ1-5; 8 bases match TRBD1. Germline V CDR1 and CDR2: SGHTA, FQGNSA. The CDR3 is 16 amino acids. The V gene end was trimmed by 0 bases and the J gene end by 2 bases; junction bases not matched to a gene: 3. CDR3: CASSLAGDRRNQPQHF. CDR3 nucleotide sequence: TGTGCCAGCAGCTTAGCGGGGGACAGGCGCAATCAGCCCCAGCATTTT.

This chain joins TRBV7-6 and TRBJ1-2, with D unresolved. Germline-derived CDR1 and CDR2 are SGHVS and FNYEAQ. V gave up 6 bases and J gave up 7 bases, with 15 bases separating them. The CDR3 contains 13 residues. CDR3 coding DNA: TGTGCCAGCAGTCCGTTAGGCGCCGCTGGCTACACCTTC. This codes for CASSPLGAAGYTF.

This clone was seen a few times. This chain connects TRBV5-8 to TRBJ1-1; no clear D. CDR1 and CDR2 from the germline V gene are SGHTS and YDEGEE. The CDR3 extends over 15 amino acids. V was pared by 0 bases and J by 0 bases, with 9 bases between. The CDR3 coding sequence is TGTGCCAGCAGCTTGGGATTAGGATTGAACACTGAAGCTTTCTTT. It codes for CASSLGLGLNTEAFF.

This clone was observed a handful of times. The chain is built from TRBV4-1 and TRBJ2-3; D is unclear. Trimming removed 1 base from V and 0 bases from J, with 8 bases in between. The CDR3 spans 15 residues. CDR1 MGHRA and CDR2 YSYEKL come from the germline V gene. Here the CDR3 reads CASSQAGGSTDTQYF. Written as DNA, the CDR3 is TGCGCCAGCAGCCAAGCCGGCGGTAGCACAGATACGCAGTATTTT.

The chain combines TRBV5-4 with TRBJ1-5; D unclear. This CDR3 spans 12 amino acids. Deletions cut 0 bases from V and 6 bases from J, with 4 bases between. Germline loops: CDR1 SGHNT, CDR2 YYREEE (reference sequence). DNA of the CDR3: TGTGCCAGCAGCTTGGTGGGTCAGCCCCAGCATTTT. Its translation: CASSLVGQPQHF.

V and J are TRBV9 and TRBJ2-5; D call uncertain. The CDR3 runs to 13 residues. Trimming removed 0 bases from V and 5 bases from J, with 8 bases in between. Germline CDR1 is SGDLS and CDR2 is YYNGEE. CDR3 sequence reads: CASSVELFETQYF. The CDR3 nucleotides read TGTGCCAGCAGCGTAGAATTGTTTGAGACCCAGTACTTC.

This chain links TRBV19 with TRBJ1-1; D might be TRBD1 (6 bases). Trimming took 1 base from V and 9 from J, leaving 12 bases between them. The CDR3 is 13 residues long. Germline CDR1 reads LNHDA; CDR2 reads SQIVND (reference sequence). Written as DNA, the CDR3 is TGTGCCAGTAGTATAGGGGGACAAGTAAAAGCTTTCTTT. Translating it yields CASSIGGQVKAFF.

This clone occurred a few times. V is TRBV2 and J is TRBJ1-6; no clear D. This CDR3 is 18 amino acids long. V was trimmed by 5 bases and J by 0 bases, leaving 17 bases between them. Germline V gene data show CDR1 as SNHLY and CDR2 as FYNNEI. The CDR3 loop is CASSRVRVQSSYNSPLHF. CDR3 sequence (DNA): TGTGCCAGCAGTAGGGTGAGGGTCCAGAGCTCCTATAATTCACCCCTCCACTTT.

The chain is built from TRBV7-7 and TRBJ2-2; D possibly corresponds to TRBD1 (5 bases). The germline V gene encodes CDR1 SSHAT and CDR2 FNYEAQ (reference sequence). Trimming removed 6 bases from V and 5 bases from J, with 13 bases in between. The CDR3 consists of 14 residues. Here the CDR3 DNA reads TGTGCCAGCAGTCCGCAGGGTAATACCGGGGAGCTGTTTTTT. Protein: CASSPQGNTGELFF.

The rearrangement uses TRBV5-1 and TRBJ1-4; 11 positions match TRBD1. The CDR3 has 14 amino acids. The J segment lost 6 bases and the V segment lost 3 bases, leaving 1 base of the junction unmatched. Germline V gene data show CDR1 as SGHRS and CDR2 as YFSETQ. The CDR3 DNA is TGCGCCAGCAGCTCGGGACAGGGGGATGAAAAACTGTTTTTT. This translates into CASSSGQGDEKLFF.

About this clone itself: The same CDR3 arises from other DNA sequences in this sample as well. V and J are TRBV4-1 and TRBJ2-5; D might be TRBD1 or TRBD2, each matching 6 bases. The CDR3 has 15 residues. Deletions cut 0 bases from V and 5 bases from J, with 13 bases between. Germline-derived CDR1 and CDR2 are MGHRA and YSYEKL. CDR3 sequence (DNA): TGCGCCAGCAGCCAAGATCCGGGGGCGTGGGAGACCCAGTACTTC. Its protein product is CASSQDPGAWETQYF.

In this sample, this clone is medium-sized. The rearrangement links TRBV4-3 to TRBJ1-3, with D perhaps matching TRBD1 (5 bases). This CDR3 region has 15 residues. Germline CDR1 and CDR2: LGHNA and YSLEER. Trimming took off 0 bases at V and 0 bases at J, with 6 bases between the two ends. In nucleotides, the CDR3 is TGCGCCAGCAGCCAAGACGACAGCTCTGGAAACACCATATATTTT. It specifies CASSQDDSSGNTIYF.

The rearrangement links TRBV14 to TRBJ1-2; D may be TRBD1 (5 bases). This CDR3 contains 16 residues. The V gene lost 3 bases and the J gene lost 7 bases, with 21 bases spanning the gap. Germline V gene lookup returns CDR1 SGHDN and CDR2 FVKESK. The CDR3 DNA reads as TGTGCCAGCAGCCAGCAAATTTTGGGAGGGGCAGGTGGCTACACCTTC. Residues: CASSQQILGGAGGYTF.

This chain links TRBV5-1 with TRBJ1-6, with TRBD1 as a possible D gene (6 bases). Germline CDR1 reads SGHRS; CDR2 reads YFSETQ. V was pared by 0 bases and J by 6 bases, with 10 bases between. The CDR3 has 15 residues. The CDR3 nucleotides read TGCGCCAGCAGCTTGGATGGGGGGCGTAATTCACCCCTCCACTTT. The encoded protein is CASSLDGGRNSPLHF.

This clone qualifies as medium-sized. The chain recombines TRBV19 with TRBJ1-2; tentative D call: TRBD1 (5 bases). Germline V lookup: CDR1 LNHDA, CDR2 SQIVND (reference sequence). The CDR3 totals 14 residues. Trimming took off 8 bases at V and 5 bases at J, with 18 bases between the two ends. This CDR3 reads CASEIPRGFYGYTF. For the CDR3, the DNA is TGTGCCAGTGAGATCCCGCGGGGGTTTTATGGCTACACCTTC.

The CDR3, as DNA: TGTGCCAGCACCCGTTTGGTGGTAGCGGGGGGGCGGTTGGAGACCCAGTACTTC. This sequence encodes CASTRLVVAGGRLETQYF. The V and J genes are TRBV11-2 and TRBJ2-5, with 11 positions matching TRBD2. In germline, CDR1 is SGHAT, CDR2 FQNNGV. The junction had 18 bases not matched to a gene; V was cut back by 7 bases and J by 5 bases. CDR3 length: 18 residues.

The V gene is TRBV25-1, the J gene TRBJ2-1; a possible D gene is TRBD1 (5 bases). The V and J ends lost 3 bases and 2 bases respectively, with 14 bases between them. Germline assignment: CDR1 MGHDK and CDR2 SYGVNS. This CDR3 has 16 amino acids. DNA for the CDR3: TGTGCCAGCAGTGATTGGGGCACGGGCCCCTACAATGAGCAGTTCTTC. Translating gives CASSDWGTGPYNEQFF. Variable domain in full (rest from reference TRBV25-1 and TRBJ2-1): EADIYQTPRYLVIGTGKKITLECSQTMGHDKMYWYQQDPGMELHLIHYSYGVNSTEKGDLSSESTVSRIRTEHFPLTLESARPSHTSQYLCASSDWGTGPYNEQFFGPGTRLTVL.

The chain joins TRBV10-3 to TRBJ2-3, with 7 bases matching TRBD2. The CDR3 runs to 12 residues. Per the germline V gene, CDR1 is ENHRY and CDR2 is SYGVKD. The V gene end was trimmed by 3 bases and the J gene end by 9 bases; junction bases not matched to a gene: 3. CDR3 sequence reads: CAISDGLVTQYF. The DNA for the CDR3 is TGTGCCATCAGTGACGGACTAGTGACGCAGTATTTT.

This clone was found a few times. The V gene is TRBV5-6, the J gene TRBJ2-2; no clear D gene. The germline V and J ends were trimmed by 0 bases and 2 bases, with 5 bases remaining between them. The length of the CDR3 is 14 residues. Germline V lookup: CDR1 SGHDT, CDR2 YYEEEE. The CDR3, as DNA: TGTGCCAGCAGCTTGGATTTAAACACCGGGGAGCTGTTTTTT. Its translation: CASSLDLNTGELFF. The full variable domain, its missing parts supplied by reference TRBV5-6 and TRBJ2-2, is DAGVTQSPTHLIKTRGQQVTLRCSPKSGHDTVSWYQQALGQGPQFIFQYYEEEERQRGNFPDRFSGHQFPNYSSELNVNALLLGDSALYLCASSLDLNTGELFFGEGSRLTVL.

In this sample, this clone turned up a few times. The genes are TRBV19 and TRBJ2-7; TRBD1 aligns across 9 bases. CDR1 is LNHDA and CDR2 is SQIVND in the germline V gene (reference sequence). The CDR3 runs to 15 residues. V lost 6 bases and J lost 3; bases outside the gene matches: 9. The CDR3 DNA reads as TGTGCCAGTAGGGCCGGGACAGGGTACGACTACGAGCAGTACTTC. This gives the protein CASRAGTGYDYEQYF.

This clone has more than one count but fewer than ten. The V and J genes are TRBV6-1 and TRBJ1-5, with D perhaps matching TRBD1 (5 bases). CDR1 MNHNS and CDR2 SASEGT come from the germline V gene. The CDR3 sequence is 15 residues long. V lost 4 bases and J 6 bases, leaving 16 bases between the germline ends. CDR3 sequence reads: CASSGNRGGSQPQHF. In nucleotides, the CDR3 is TGTGCCAGCAGTGGAAATAGGGGAGGGAGTCAGCCCCAGCATTTT.

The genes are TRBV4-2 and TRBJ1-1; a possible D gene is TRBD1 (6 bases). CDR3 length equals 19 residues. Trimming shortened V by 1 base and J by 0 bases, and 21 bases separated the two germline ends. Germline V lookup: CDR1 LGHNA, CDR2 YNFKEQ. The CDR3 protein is CASSQAKGGRRNLNTEAFF. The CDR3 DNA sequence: TGTGCCAGCAGCCAAGCCAAGGGGGGGAGACGGAACTTGAACACTGAAGCTTTCTTT.